The clone carrying this TCR beta chain was observed at least ten times. These data come from a study of T cell repertoires in cytomegalovirus infection. About the study: TCR beta signatures that were public indicated CMV infection and matching HLA type.

TCRdb re-derived calls from the reads in MiXCR, one entry per CDR3 protein. The table has fewer than 250,000 distinct CDR3 sequences, over 9% seen once. Germline loops: CDR1 SGHRS, CDR2 YFSETQ. This CDR3 has 15 residues. V was clipped by 5 bases and J by 5 bases, with 17 bases between them. This TCR came from a human donor in good health (CMV status not recorded). Some clones in this sample may be carry-over from other donors' samples. V gene TRBV5-1 combines with J gene TRBJ2-1; perhaps TRBD1 as D (5 bases). Sequencing was performed on PBMCs. CDR3 amino acids: CASRVYIGQNNEQFF. CDR3 sequence (DNA): TGCGCCAGCAGGGTATACATCGGACAAAACAATGAGCAGTTCTTC.